These T cell receptor beta chains were read from a single sample in a study of cytomegalovirus exposure and HLA in healthy donors. Clones were sequenced by immunoSEQ multiplex PCR, and TCRdb holds only the in-frame ones, with some missing. Of about 200,000 clones in the sample, roughly 80% are singletons; the top ten hold 2.5% to 3.5%. Input material: PBMCs. The source is a middle-aged woman in good health and CMV-seronegative. Both conserved end residues are part of each CDR3. The D gene is left open where the match is weak. For some rows the clone size is stated as once, few or many, or as a class when expanded; others skip it.

clone size: NA; V gene: TRBV19; J gene: TRBJ2-7; D gene: TRBD1; CDR3 protein: CASSMITGGYEQYF; CDR3 DNA: TGTGCCAGTAGTATGATCACAGGGGGCTACGAGCAGTACTTC
clone size: NA; V gene: TRBV7-8; J gene: TRBJ2-7; D gene: NA; CDR3 protein: CASSLGGRVLYEQYF; CDR3 DNA: TGTGCCAGCAGCTTAGGGGGGCGGGTCCTCTACGAGCAGTACTTC
clone size: NA; V gene: TRBV7-9; J gene: TRBJ2-7; D gene: TRBD2; CDR3 protein: CASSASSGRTYEQYF; CDR3 DNA: TGTGCCAGCAGCGCCTCTAGCGGACGCACCTACGAGCAGTACTTC
clone size: once; V gene: TRBV9; J gene: TRBJ2-1; D gene: TRBD2; CDR3 protein: CASSVGSSGPYNEQFF; CDR3 DNA: TGTGCCAGCAGCGTAGGATCTAGCGGACCCTACAATGAGCAGTTCTTC
clone size: once; V gene: TRBV6-6; J gene: TRBJ2-2; D gene: TRBD1; CDR3 protein: CASSRPGQGAGELFF; CDR3 DNA: TGTGCCAGCAGTCGACCGGGACAGGGTGCCGGGGAGCTGTTTTTT
clone size: NA; V gene: TRBV6-1; J gene: TRBJ2-3; D gene: TRBD1; CDR3 protein: CAATGGRTDTQYF; CDR3 DNA: TGTGCCGCTACAGGGGGGAGGACAGATACGCAGTATTTT
clone size: NA; V gene: TRBV5-4; J gene: TRBJ1-1; D gene: NA; CDR3 protein: CASSSGVMNTEAFF; CDR3 DNA: TGTGCCAGCAGCTCGGGGGTGATGAACACTGAAGCTTTCTTT
clone size: NA; V gene: TRBV11-2; J gene: TRBJ2-3; D gene: NA; CDR3 protein: CASSLAPGEADTQYF; CDR3 DNA: TGTGCCAGCAGCTTAGCTCCCGGAGAGGCAGATACGCAGTATTTT
clone size: few; V gene: TRBV30; J gene: TRBJ1-5; D gene: NA; CDR3 protein: CAWSADSNQPQHF; CDR3 DNA: TGTGCCTGGAGCGCAGATAGCAATCAGCCCCAGCATTTT
clone size: NA; V gene: TRBV11-2; J gene: TRBJ1-1; D gene: NA; CDR3 protein: CASSLGGPREAFF; CDR3 DNA: TGTGCCAGCAGCTTAGGAGGGCCTCGTGAAGCTTTCTTT
clone size: NA; V gene: TRBV7-3; J gene: TRBJ2-5; D gene: TRBD1; CDR3 protein: CASSFTGGETQYF; CDR3 DNA: TGTGCCAGCAGCTTCACAGGGGGAGAGACCCAGTACTTC
clone size: once; V gene: TRBV5-1; J gene: TRBJ1-3; D gene: NA; CDR3 protein: CASRRTVNGNTIYF; CDR3 DNA: TGCGCCAGCAGACGGACAGTCAATGGAAACACCATATATTTT
clone size: NA; V gene: TRBV2; J gene: TRBJ1-5; D gene: NA; CDR3 protein: CASTGGGRLNQPQHF; CDR3 DNA: TGTGCCAGCACTGGTGGCGGAAGACTCAATCAGCCCCAGCATTTT
clone size: NA; V gene: TRBV6-5; J gene: TRBJ2-1; D gene: NA; CDR3 protein: CASSYLRSDYNEQFF; CDR3 DNA: TGTGCCAGCAGTTACTTACGTAGCGACTACAATGAGCAGTTCTTC
clone size: NA; V gene: TRBV6-1; J gene: TRBJ2-1; D gene: TRBD2; CDR3 protein: CASSDNLGRFSYNEQFF; CDR3 DNA: TGTGCCAGCAGTGATAATCTCGGGAGGTTCTCCTACAATGAGCAGTTCTTC
clone size: once; V gene: TRBV6-7; J gene: TRBJ2-7; D gene: TRBD2; CDR3 protein: CASTLPDSGRACNEQYF; CDR3 DNA: TGTGCCAGCACCCTACCTGATAGCGGGAGGGCTTGCAACGAGCAGTACTTC
clone size: NA; V gene: TRBV28; J gene: TRBJ1-3; D gene: TRBD1; CDR3 protein: CASSTLTGGATIYF; CDR3 DNA: TGTGCCAGCAGTACCCTTACAGGGGGAGCCACCATATATTTT
clone size: NA; V gene: TRBV28; J gene: TRBJ2-7; D gene: NA; CDR3 protein: CASSSTAYEQYF; CDR3 DNA: TGTGCCAGCAGTTCCACGGCCTACGAGCAGTACTTC
clone size: NA; V gene: TRBV27; J gene: TRBJ2-7; D gene: TRBD1; CDR3 protein: CASTPVGTGGFEQYF; CDR3 DNA: TGTGCCAGCACCCCCGTGGGGACAGGGGGCTTCGAGCAGTACTTC
clone size: NA; V gene: TRBV7-8; J gene: TRBJ2-4; D gene: NA; CDR3 protein: CASSLGTRRGLAKNIQYF; CDR3 DNA: TGTGCCAGCAGCTTGGGCACGAGGCGGGGTCTAGCCAAAAACATTCAGTACTTC
clone size: NA; V gene: TRBV7-7; J gene: TRBJ2-3; D gene: NA; CDR3 protein: CASSLSVATDTQYF; CDR3 DNA: TGTGCCAGCAGCTTAAGTGTGGCCACAGATACGCAGTATTTT
clone size: NA; V gene: TRBV5-1; J gene: TRBJ2-5; D gene: TRBD2; CDR3 protein: CASSSSSGGRRETQYF; CDR3 DNA: TGCGCCAGCAGCTCCTCCTCGGGGGGGCGTCGGGAGACCCAGTACTTC
clone size: NA; V gene: TRBV7-9; J gene: TRBJ2-1; D gene: TRBD2; CDR3 protein: CASSPPGLAGNEQFF; CDR3 DNA: TGTGCCAGCAGCCCACCGGGACTAGCGGGTAATGAGCAGTTCTTC
clone size: NA; V gene: TRBV7-2; J gene: TRBJ2-5; D gene: NA; CDR3 protein: CASSANRVQETQYF; CDR3 DNA: TGTGCCAGCAGCGCCAACAGGGTCCAAGAGACCCAGTACTTC
clone size: NA; V gene: TRBV28; J gene: TRBJ1-2; D gene: TRBD1; CDR3 protein: CASRGVGTGDDYGYTF; CDR3 DNA: TGTGCCAGCAGGGGCGTCGGGACAGGGGACGACTATGGCTACACCTTC
clone size: NA; V gene: TRBV19; J gene: TRBJ1-1; D gene: TRBD1; CDR3 protein: CASSPTTGFAEAFF; CDR3 DNA: TGTGCCAGTAGCCCAACGACAGGGTTCGCTGAAGCTTTCTTT
clone size: NA; V gene: TRBV7-3; J gene: TRBJ1-1; D gene: NA; CDR3 protein: CASSLMGGEAFF; CDR3 DNA: TGTGCCAGCAGCTTAATGGGGGGGGAAGCTTTCTTT
clone size: NA; V gene: TRBV5-8; J gene: TRBJ1-4; D gene: TRBD1; CDR3 protein: CASSLRQGANEKLFF; CDR3 DNA: TGTGCCAGCAGCTTGCGACAGGGGGCTAATGAAAAACTGTTTTTT
clone size: NA; V gene: TRBV6-1; J gene: TRBJ1-6; D gene: TRBD1; CDR3 protein: CASSEALRRTGNSPLHF; CDR3 DNA: TGTGCCAGCAGTGAAGCGCTTCGGAGGACAGGGAATTCACCCCTCCACTTT
clone size: NA; V gene: TRBV28; J gene: TRBJ1-1; D gene: NA; CDR3 protein: CASRGLTGTPNTEAFF; CDR3 DNA: TGTGCCAGCAGGGGGTTAACAGGGACACCGAACACTGAAGCTTTCTTT
clone size: few; V gene: TRBV2; J gene: TRBJ1-1; D gene: NA; CDR3 protein: CASSQDMNTEAFF; CDR3 DNA: TGTGCCAGCAGCCAGGATATGAACACTGAAGCTTTCTTT
clone size: NA; V gene: TRBV7-8; J gene: TRBJ2-3; D gene: TRBD2; CDR3 protein: CASSTALAGGRTDTQYF; CDR3 DNA: TGTGCCAGCAGCACCGCACTAGCGGGAGGGCGCACAGATACGCAGTATTTT
clone size: NA; V gene: TRBV10-1; J gene: TRBJ2-1; D gene: TRBD2; CDR3 protein: CASSEGGGSSYNEQFF; CDR3 DNA: TGCGCCAGCAGTGAGGGTGGCGGGAGCTCCTACAATGAGCAGTTCTTC
clone size: once; V gene: TRBV18; J gene: TRBJ2-5; D gene: NA; CDR3 protein: CASSPPAGRGETQYF; CDR3 DNA: TGTGCCAGCTCACCACCGGCGGGGCGAGGGGAGACCCAGTACTTC
clone size: NA; V gene: TRBV19; J gene: TRBJ1-5; D gene: TRBD1; CDR3 protein: CASRGGQGAGQPQHF; CDR3 DNA: TGTGCCAGTAGGGGGGGACAGGGGGCAGGCCAGCCCCAGCATTTT
clone size: few; V gene: TRBV7-9; J gene: TRBJ1-3; D gene: TRBD1; CDR3 protein: CASSSPTGTSGNTIYF; CDR3 DNA: TGTGCCAGCAGCTCCCCGACAGGGACCTCTGGAAACACCATATATTTT
clone size: NA; V gene: TRBV27; J gene: TRBJ2-3; D gene: TRBD1; CDR3 protein: CASRTGTASTDTQYF; CDR3 DNA: TGTGCCAGCAGAACCGGGACAGCTAGCACAGATACGCAGTATTTT
clone size: NA; V gene: TRBV7-3; J gene: TRBJ2-3; D gene: NA; CDR3 protein: CASSKNSALSTDTQYF; CDR3 DNA: TGTGCCAGCAGTAAAAACTCTGCGTTAAGCACAGATACGCAGTATTTT
clone size: NA; V gene: TRBV5-8; J gene: TRBJ1-1; D gene: TRBD1; CDR3 protein: CASSPRTGLPEAFF; CDR3 DNA: TGTGCCAGCAGCCCCCGGACAGGCCTCCCTGAAGCTTTCTTT
clone size: NA; V gene: TRBV6-1; J gene: TRBJ2-1; D gene: TRBD2; CDR3 protein: CASQTSGSYNEQFF; CDR3 DNA: TGTGCCAGCCAGACTAGCGGGTCCTACAATGAGCAGTTCTTC
clone size: NA; V gene: TRBV5-1; J gene: TRBJ2-2; D gene: TRBD1; CDR3 protein: CASSSGQRNAGELFF; CDR3 DNA: TGCGCCAGCAGCTCGGGACAGCGGAACGCCGGGGAGCTGTTTTTT
clone size: NA; V gene: TRBV10-2; J gene: TRBJ2-5; D gene: NA; CDR3 protein: CASSEIGQEGETQYF; CDR3 DNA: TGCGCCAGCAGTGAGATTGGACAGGAGGGGGAGACCCAGTACTTC
clone size: NA; V gene: TRBV28; J gene: TRBJ1-2; D gene: TRBD1; CDR3 protein: CASDGYRGAYGYTF; CDR3 DNA: TGTGCCAGCGACGGATACAGGGGCGCCTATGGCTACACCTTC
clone size: NA; V gene: TRBV5-1; J gene: TRBJ1-6; D gene: TRBD1; CDR3 protein: CASSIQGDNSPLHF; CDR3 DNA: TGCGCCAGCAGCATACAGGGGGATAATTCACCCCTCCACTTT
clone size: NA; V gene: TRBV7-9; J gene: TRBJ2-3; D gene: NA; CDR3 protein: CASSLRDSNTDTQYF; CDR3 DNA: TGTGCCAGCAGCTTAAGGGACTCAAACACAGATACGCAGTATTTT